Described below is a single T cell receptor (beta chain) sequence and its context. TCRdb's copy holds only in-frame clones and misses some; the assay was immunoSEQ multiplex PCR. This sample has 100,000 or so clones, with about four fifths found just once. Germline V gene lookup returns CDR1 LGHNA and CDR2 YNFKEQ. The CDR3 sequence is 11 residues long. V lost 3 bases and J lost 10, with 8 bases in between. The sample originates from a study of blood T cell repertoires in COVID-19. The wider study: The analysed material was cDNA or gDNA that came from T cells, B-cell-depleted T cells, or PBMCs.

Sequenced material: peripheral blood. The genes are TRBV4-2 and TRBJ2-3; a weak D match, TRBD2 (5 bases). The TCR sequence derives from a woman in her fifties or sixties with acute or convalescent COVID-19. The DNA of the CDR3 is TGTGCCAGCAGCCAGGACTCGGCGCAGTATTTT. Its protein product is CASSQDSAQYF.